This T cell receptor (beta chain) was profiled in a study of control samples from healthy donors and cancer patients. Germline lookup yields CDR1 ENHRY and CDR2 SYGVKD. The CDR3 loop spans 15 amino acids. The junction had 8 bases not matched to a gene; V was cut back by 8 bases and J by 0 bases. This table comes from immunoSEQ multiplex PCR, and its TCRdb copy is limited to in-frame clones, with some not included. Here the sample spans tens of thousands of clones, approximately 90% being singletons. The sample consisted of PBMCs. The receptor's source is a man aged 30-40 years with colorectal cancer. The chain joins TRBV10-3 to TRBJ1-1; 8 bases agree with TRBD1. CDR3 nucleotides: TGTGCCATCCACAGGACAGGGTTGATGAACACTGAAGCTTTCTTT. It codes for CAIHRTGLMNTEAFF.